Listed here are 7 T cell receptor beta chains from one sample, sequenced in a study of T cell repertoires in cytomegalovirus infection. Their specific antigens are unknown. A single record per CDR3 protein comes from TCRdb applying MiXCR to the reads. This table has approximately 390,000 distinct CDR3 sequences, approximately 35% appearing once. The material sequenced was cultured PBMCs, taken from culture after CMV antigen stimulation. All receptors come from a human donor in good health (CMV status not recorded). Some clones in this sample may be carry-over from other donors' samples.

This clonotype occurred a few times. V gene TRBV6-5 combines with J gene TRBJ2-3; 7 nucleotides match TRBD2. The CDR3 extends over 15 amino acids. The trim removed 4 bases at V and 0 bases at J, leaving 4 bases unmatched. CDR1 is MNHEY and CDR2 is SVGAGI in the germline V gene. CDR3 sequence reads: CASSSVRESTDTQYF. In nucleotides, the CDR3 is TGTGCCAGCAGTTCGGTGCGGGAGAGCACAGATACGCAGTATTTT.

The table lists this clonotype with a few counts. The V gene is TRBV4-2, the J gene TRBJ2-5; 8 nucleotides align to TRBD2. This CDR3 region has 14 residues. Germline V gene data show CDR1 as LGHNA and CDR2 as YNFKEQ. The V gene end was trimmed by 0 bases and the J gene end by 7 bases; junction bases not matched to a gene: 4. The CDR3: CASSQEYGLATQYF. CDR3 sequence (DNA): TGTGCCAGCAGCCAAGAATACGGACTAGCGACCCAGTACTTC.

The CDR3 loop is CASSSEGLYYGYTF. For the CDR3, the DNA is TGTGCCAGCAGTTCCGAGGGGTTATACTATGGCTACACCTTC. V usage is TRBV6-2 or TRBV6-3 and J usage is TRBJ1-2; TRBD1 is a possible D gene (5 bases). Per the germline V gene, CDR1 is MNHEY and CDR2 is SVGEGT. V was trimmed by 4 bases and J by 3 bases, leaving 12 bases between them. The CDR3 loop spans 14 amino acids.

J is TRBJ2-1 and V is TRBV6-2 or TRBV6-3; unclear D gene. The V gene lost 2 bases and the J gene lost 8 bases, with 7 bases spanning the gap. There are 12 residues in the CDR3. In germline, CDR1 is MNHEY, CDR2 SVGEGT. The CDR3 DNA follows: TGTGCCAGCAGTTACAAGGCCCATGAGCAGTTCTTC. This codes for CASSYKAHEQFF.

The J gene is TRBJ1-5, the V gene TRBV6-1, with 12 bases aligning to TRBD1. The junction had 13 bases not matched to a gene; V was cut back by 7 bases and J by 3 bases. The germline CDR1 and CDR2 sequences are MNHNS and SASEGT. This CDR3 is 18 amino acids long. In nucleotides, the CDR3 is TGTGCCAGCAAGGAACATTCCGGGACAGGGGGCCTCAATCAGCCCCAGCATTTT. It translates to CASKEHSGTGGLNQPQHF.

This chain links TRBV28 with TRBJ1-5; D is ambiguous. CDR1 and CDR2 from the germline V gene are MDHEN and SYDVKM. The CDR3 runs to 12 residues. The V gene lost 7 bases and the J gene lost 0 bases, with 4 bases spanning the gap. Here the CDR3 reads CASKDSNQPQHF. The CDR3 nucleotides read TGTGCCAGCAAAGATAGCAATCAGCCCCAGCATTTT.

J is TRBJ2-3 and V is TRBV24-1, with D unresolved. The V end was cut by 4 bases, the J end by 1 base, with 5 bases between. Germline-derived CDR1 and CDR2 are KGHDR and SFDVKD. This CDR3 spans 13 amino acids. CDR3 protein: CATSDPRTDTQYF. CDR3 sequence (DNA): TGTGCCACCAGTGACCCCCGCACAGATACGCAGTATTTT.